This T cell receptor beta chain was captured by sequencing in a study of follicular helper T cells after annual influenza vaccination. Study findings and constraints: ICOS+CD38+ cTfh clonality change tracked circulating plasmablast frequency change. Yearly vaccinations repeatedly recalled conserved clonotypes in ICOS+CD38+ cTfh.

Notes on this clone: Its antigen is unidentified.

Time point denoted: 2014-2015 season, pre-vaccination. From germline, CDR1 is ENHRY and CDR2 SYGVKD. The CDR3 loop spans 14 amino acids. Trimming shortened V by 10 bases and J by 6 bases, and 19 bases separated the two germline ends. The method was immunoSEQ multiplex PCR; TCRdb's version includes in-frame clones alone and lacks a portion of them. The data contain around 13,000 clones, roughly 78% of them singletons. This clonotype was sampled from an adult who received the influenza vaccine. Sequences were derived from CXCR5- memory CD4+ T cells sorted from blood, sampled on the day of influenza vaccination. The rearrangement links TRBV10-3 to TRBJ1-5; D may be TRBD1 (6 bases). CDR3 residues: CATRRLAGAQPQHF. For the CDR3, the DNA is TGTGCCACCCGAAGGTTGGCAGGGGCTCAGCCCCAGCATTTT.